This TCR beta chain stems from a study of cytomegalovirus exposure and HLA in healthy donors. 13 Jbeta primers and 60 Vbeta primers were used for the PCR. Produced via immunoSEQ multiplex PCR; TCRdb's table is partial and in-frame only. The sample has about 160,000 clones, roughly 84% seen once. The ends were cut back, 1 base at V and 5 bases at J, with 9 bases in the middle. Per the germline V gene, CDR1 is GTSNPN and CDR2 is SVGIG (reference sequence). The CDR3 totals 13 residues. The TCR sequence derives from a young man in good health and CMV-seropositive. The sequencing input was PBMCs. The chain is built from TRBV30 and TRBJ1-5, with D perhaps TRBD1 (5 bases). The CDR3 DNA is TGTGCCTGGAGTGGGGGCAGGGATCAGCCCCAGCATTTT. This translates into CAWSGGRDQPQHF.